The TCR beta chain described here comes from a study of T cell repertoires in cytomegalovirus infection. TCRdb reprocessed the reads with MiXCR, giving one entry per CDR3 protein. The data hold a few hundred thousand distinct CDR3 sequences, with over 35% observed a single time. Notes on this clonotype: What it binds is unknown.

The CDR3 loop spans 15 amino acids. The trim removed 0 bases at V and 5 bases at J, leaving 7 bases unmatched. From germline, CDR1 is SGDLS and CDR2 YYNGEE. The sequence came from a human donor in good health (CMV status not recorded). Some clones in this sample may be carry-over from other donors' samples. The sample was cultured PBMCs, taken from culture after CMV antigen stimulation. This rearrangement joins TRBV9 to TRBJ2-7; TRBD1 matches at 8 bases. CDR3 coding DNA: TGTGCCAGCAGCGTAGCGGGTCAGGGGGCCCACGAGCAGTACTTC. It translates to CASSVAGQGAHEQYF. The entire variable domain, with the rest obtained from reference TRBV9 and TRBJ2-7, is as follows: DSGVTQTPKHLITATGQRVTLRCSPRSGDLSVYWYQQSLDQGLQFLIQYYNGEERAKGNILERFSAQQFPDLHSELNLSSLELGDSALYFCASSVAGQGAHEQYFGPGTRLTVT.